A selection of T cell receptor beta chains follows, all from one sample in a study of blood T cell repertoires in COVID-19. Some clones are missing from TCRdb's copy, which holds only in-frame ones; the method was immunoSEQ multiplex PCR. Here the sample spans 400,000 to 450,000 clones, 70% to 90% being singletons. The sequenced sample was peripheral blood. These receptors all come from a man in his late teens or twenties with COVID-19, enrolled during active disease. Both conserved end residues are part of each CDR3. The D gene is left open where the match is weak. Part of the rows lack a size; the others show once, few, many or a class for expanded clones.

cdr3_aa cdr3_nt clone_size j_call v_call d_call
CASSLRAQTADSSYEQYF TGTGCCAGCAGCTTAAGGGCTCAAACAGCGGACAGCTCCTACGAGCAGTACTTC NA TRBJ2-7 TRBV7-2 NA
CASSPRQNSYEQYF TGTGCCAGCTCACCGAGACAGAACTCCTACGAGCAGTACTTC NA TRBJ2-7 TRBV18 NA
CSASSAGGPGEQFF TGCAGTGCTAGTTCCGCGGGAGGGCCGGGTGAGCAGTTCTTC NA TRBJ2-1 TRBV20-1 TRBD2
CAISITGGEHNEQFF TGTGCCATCAGTATCACAGGGGGCGAGCACAATGAGCAGTTCTTC NA TRBJ2-1 TRBV10-3 TRBD1
CASSNHPCKNIQYF TGTGCCAGCAGCAACCATCCATGCAAAAACATTCAGTACTTC NA TRBJ2-4 TRBV21-1 NA
CASSAGRSRYTGELFF TGCGCCAGCAGCGCTGGTCGGTCTAGGTACACCGGGGAGCTGTTTTTT NA TRBJ2-2 TRBV5-1 NA
CASSPPIGSGGTFGEQYF TGTGCCAGCTCACCACCGATCGGAAGCGGGGGGACTTTTGGCGAGCAGTACTTC NA TRBJ2-7 TRBV18 TRBD2
CASGPGKYEQYF TGTGCCAGCGGGCCAGGGAAATACGAGCAGTACTTC NA TRBJ2-7 TRBV6-5 NA
CASSQGRGSPGANVLTF TGTGCCAGCAGCCAGGGACGGGGGAGCCCTGGGGCCAACGTCCTGACTTTC NA TRBJ2-6 TRBV3-1/TRBV3-2 NA
CASSNGQRGPYEQYF TGTGCCAGCAGCAACGGACAGCGGGGACCCTACGAGCAGTACTTC NA TRBJ2-7 TRBV14 NA
CAISESGGRIEQYF TGTGCCATCAGTGAGTCAGGGGGCCGGATCGAGCAGTACTTC NA TRBJ2-7 TRBV10-3 TRBD1
CASSTYLADYGYTF TGTGCCAGTAGTACCTACTTAGCGGACTATGGCTACACCTTC NA TRBJ1-2 TRBV19 NA
CASSPKQHLEAFF TGTGCCAGCAGCCCCAAACAACATCTTGAAGCTTTCTTT NA TRBJ1-1 TRBV6-6 NA
CASSLATGDGNTIYF TGTGCCAGCAGCTTAGCAACGGGGGATGGAAACACCATATATTTT NA TRBJ1-3 TRBV7-2 NA
CASSLGDRDRVNSPLHF TGCGCCAGCAGCTTGGGGGACCGGGACAGAGTTAATTCACCCCTCCACTTT NA TRBJ1-6 TRBV5-1 TRBD1
CASSYEAGVRQYF TGTGCCAGCAGTTACGAGGCAGGGGTCAGGCAGTACTTC NA TRBJ2-7 TRBV6-6 NA
CASSSTGAYEQYF TGTGCCAGTAGCTCGACAGGGGCCTACGAGCAGTACTTC once TRBJ2-7 TRBV19 TRBD1
CASSEWGQGTDTQYF TGTGCCAGCAGTGAATGGGGACAGGGCACAGATACGCAGTATTTT few TRBJ2-3 TRBV6-1 TRBD1
CASSVGTGNTGELFF TGTGCCAGCAGCGTAGGGACAGGGAACACCGGGGAGCTGTTTTTT NA TRBJ2-2 TRBV9 TRBD1